The clone carrying this TCR beta chain was recorded many times. The use of a sample-barcoded 5' primer and a J-beta primer mix characterized a second PCR of about 7 to 12 cycles. Every sample produced at least 2.5 million CDR3-containing paired-end reads. TCRdb re-analysed the 5' RACE reads in MiXCR, keeping a single row per CDR3 protein. In the table there are hundreds of thousands of distinct CDR3 sequences, 52% of which are singletons. This sample stems from a study of blood T cells in healthy people across ages. The CDR3 length is 15 residues. V lost 4 bases and J 4 bases, leaving 17 bases between the germline ends. The germline V gene encodes CDR1 MGHRA and CDR2 YSYEKL. Healthy Russian Caucasian donors spanned ages about 6 to 95 years.

Source material: blood. The TCR originated in a woman aged 80 or over in good health. The rearrangement uses TRBV4-1 and TRBJ2-7; possibly TRBD2 for D (5 bases). DNA for the CDR3: TGCGCCAGCAGCCTCAGTGGAGCGAGGGATTACGAGCAGTACTTC. Translating gives CASSLSGARDYEQYF.